This T cell receptor (beta chain) was sequenced for a study of response to subunit inactivated influenza vaccine (dated by TCRdb to 2016 to 2019). About the study as a whole: Deep quantitative T cell receptor repertoire profiling was used in the study to track responses to a trivalent subunit inactivated influenza vaccine.

Receptor amplification or capture employed RT-PCR. Sequenced using an Illumina HiSeq 2500. TCRdb trimmed the raw reads at Q25, called clones with MiXCR and kept productive beta chains. Here each entry gathers all rows of one CDR3 protein and keeps the most common genes and DNA. The sample table holds fewer than 650,000 distinct CDR3 sequences, of which over 10% were seen once. The biggest ten clones account for around 12% of the sample. This clonotype was counted many times. The specificity of this receptor is unknown. No qualities accompany the bases; no much larger clone lies one base away. According to the germline V gene, CDR1 reads SGHTA and CDR2 reads FQGNSA. V has 5 bases trimmed and J has 3 bases trimmed; junction bases matching no gene number 4. Counted from cysteine to phenylalanine, this CDR3 has 15 amino acids. Only CDR3 DNA remains: 45 bases, in frame from the first base. Broad study findings and their caveats: The authors proposed that each seasonal influenza vaccination may bring in only a limited number of new T cells.

The time point label for this specimen denotes: 45 days after influenza vaccine administration. Here the chain combines TRBV7-2 and TRBJ2-1; TRBD1 lines up with 10 middle nucleotides. Sequences were derived from PBMCs from blood, sampled 40 to 50 days after vaccination. The source is a middle-aged man who received an inactivated influenza vaccine. Donor details come from another sample of the same person, matched by shared clones. The nucleotide sequence is TGTGCCAGCAGCGTGACAGGGGGCAGCTACAATGAGCAGTTCTTC. This translates into CASSVTGGSYNEQFF.